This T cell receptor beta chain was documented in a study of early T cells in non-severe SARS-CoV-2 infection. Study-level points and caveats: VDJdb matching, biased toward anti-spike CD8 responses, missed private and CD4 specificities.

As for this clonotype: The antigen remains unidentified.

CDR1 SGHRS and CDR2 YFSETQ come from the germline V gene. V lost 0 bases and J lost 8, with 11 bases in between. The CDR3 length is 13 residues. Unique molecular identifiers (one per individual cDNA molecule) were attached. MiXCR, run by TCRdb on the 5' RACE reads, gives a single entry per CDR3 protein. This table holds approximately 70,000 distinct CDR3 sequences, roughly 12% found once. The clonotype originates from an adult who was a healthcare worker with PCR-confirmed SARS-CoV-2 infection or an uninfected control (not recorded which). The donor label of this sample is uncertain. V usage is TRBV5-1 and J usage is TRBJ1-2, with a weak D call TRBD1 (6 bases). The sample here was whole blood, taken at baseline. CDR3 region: CASSLVQGVGYTF. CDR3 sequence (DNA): TGCGCCAGCAGCTTGGTACAGGGTGTCGGCTACACCTTC.